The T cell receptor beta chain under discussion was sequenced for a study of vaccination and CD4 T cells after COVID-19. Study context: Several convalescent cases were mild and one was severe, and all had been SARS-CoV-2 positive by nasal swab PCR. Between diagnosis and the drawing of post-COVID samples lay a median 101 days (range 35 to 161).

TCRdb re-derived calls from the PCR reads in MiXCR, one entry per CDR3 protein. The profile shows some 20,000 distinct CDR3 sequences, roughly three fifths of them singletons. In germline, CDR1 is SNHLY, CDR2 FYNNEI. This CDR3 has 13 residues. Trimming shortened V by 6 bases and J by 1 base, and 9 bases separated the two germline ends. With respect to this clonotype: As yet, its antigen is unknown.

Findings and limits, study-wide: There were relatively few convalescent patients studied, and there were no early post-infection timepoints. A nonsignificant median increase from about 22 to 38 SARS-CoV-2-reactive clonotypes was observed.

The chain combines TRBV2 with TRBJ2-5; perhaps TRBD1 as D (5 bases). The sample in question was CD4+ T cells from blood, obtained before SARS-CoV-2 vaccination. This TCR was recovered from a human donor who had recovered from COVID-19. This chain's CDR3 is CASRPDSQETQYF. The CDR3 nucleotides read TGTGCCAGCAGACCCGACAGCCAAGAGACCCAGTACTTC.